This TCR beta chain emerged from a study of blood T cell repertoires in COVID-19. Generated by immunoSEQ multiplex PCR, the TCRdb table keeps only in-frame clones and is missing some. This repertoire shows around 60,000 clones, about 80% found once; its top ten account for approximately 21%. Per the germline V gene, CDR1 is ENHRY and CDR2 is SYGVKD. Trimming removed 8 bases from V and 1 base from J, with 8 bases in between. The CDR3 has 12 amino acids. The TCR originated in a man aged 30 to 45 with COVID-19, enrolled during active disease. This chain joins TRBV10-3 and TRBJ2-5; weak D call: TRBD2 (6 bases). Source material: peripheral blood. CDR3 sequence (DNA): TGTGCCATCGGGACTGCCCAAGAGACCCAGTACTTC. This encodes CAIGTAQETQYF.